This T cell receptor (beta chain) was sequenced for a study of spatial heterogeneity in lung cancer. Study-wide points: In tumors, expanded intratumoral alpha and beta TCR counts tracked mutation counts.

The sample holds many counts of this clonotype. What it binds is not known. The time point is: sample taken at primary tumor resection. The ends were cut back, 5 bases at V and 6 bases at J, with 7 bases in the middle. This CDR3 contains 12 residues. Germline CDR1 and CDR2: MNHEY and SVGEGT. TCRdb ran MiXCR on the 5' RACE reads and lists one entry per CDR3 protein. The table includes about 15,000 distinct CDR3 sequences, 7.3% detected once. The sample here was lung tumor tissue, taken at surgery. The chain couples TRBV6-2 or TRBV6-3 to TRBJ2-2, with D uncertain. This TCR derives from a male donor with early-stage non-small cell lung cancer. The CDR3 loop is CASSRIPGELFF. The DNA of the CDR3 is TGTGCCAGCAGTCGGATCCCCGGGGAGCTGTTTTTT.